This TCR beta chain emerged from a study of cytomegalovirus exposure and HLA in healthy donors. Overall study findings and caveats: TCR beta sequences numbering 15,000 to 20,000 were associated with HLA alleles at 0.05 false discovery rate in a later analysis.

Primers included in the PCR were 60 Vbeta and 13 Jbeta primers. TCRdb's copy holds only in-frame clones and misses some; the assay was immunoSEQ multiplex PCR. The profile shows about 140,000 clones, approximately 83% of them singletons. Healthy people donating bone marrow made up the donors. This clone came up a few times. Its target is unknown. Trimming cost V 0 bases and J 0 bases; bases outside gene matches: 1. The CDR3 spans 15 residues. From germline, CDR1 is SGDLS and CDR2 YYNGEE. The TCR was taken from a man aged 40-49 years in good health and CMV-seronegative. This sequence joins TRBV9 and TRBJ2-3; TRBD2 aligns across 7 bases. The specimen was PBMCs. For the CDR3, the DNA is TGTGCCAGCAGCGTAGTTAGCGGGAGCACAGATACGCAGTATTTT. The encoded protein is CASSVVSGSTDTQYF.